The present entry profiles one T cell receptor (beta chain) with its context. Its antigen is still unknown. The input lacks base qualities; no much larger clone sits a single base away. The data derive from a study of early T cells in non-severe SARS-CoV-2 infection listed by TCRdb under 2021. Some background on the complete study: TCR sequencing used bulk RNA from unsorted whole blood, so alpha and beta chains could not be paired.

Libraries were constructed by 5' RACE. The reads were generated on a NextSeq 500. In the TCR library protocol, unique molecular identifiers were attached to individual cDNA molecules to correct for PCR bias and sequencing error. Sequencing covered both TCR alpha and beta chains, and within each sample the abundances of alpha and beta sequences were tightly co-correlated. The authors' pipeline ran thus. Decombinator V4 was used to perform V gene, J gene and CDR3 annotation of TCR sequences. TCRs were defined as expanded if a significant change between any two time points was detected under a Poisson model with p below 0.0001. Abundances of TCRs were expressed as counts per million after normalisation to the total number of TCRs sequenced in each sample. TRAV1-2 paired with TRAJ12, TRAJ20 or TRAJ33 defined MAIT TCRs, while TRAV10 paired with TRAJ18 defined iNKT TCRs. VDJdb, accessed 1 November 2021, was searched for CMV, EBV and SARS-CoV-2 annotated TCRs, with TCRs annotated for multiple antigens excluded. TCRdb reprocessing: public reads trimmed at Q25 with fastp, clones called with MiXCR, in-frame beta chains kept. Here each entry gathers all rows of one CDR3 protein and keeps the most common genes and DNA. TCRdb, rather than the study authors, made the V and J calls. Recorded for this sample are tens of thousands of distinct CDR3 sequences; over 6.5% of them occurred a single time. The ten largest clones represent 4% to 5% of the sample.

V and J lose 0 bases and 7 bases, and a span of 10 bases separates them. The germline V gene specifies SGHVS as CDR1 and FNYEAQ as CDR2. Taken from cysteine to phenylalanine, the CDR3 has 15 residues. Only the CDR3 DNA is retained, 45 bases long and in frame from the first base. Overall study results and their limits: VDJdb matching was skewed toward anti-spike CD8 responses, so virus-specific expansions were likely underestimated and private and CD4 specificities were missed.

This was a case-control study nested in a cohort of healthcare workers in London, UK, who had nasopharyngeal swab PCR tests and blood samples taken every week. Healthcare workers were recruited during the week of the UK lockdown, between 23 and 31 March 2020, and followed weekly for up to 16 weeks. This receptor was obtained from an adult who was a healthcare worker with PCR-confirmed SARS-CoV-2 infection or an uninfected control (not recorded which). The chain uses TRBV7-6 and TRBJ1-6, with a weak D call of TRBD1 (5 bases match). The sample comprised whole blood. The base sequence is TGTGCCAGCAGCTTAGCCGGGACGGAGAATTCACCCCTCCACTTT. Its product reads: CASSLAGTENSPLHF.